This T cell receptor beta chain derives from a study of T cell repertoires in cytomegalovirus infection. Overall study context: HLA-B-restricted CMV epitopes that are well studied were used alongside recently identified HLA-C-restricted ones.

A word on this clonotype: Its antigen is as yet unknown.

MiXCR, applied by TCRdb to the reads, yields one record per CDR3 protein. The sample consists of around 430,000 distinct CDR3 sequences, about 42% of them appearing once. Findings of the study overall: There were carriers of CMV plus the relevant HLA, and cumulative public TCR beta family frequency identified them. Ex vivo responses were dominated by HLA-C-restricted CMV-specific TCR beta clonotypes.

V gave up 5 bases and J gave up 1 base, with 9 bases separating them. Germline assignment: CDR1 DFQATT and CDR2 SNEGSKA (reference sequence). The length of the CDR3 is 12 residues. V usage is TRBV20-1 and J usage is TRBJ2-7; D unresolved. Sequenced here: cultured PBMCs, sampled from culture after CMV antigen stimulation. The TCR was taken from a human donor in good health (CMV status not recorded). Some clones in this sample may be carry-over from other donors' samples. The CDR3 nucleotides are TGCAGTGCTCGGGCTACGTCCTACGAGCAGTACTTC. Its protein product is CSARATSYEQYF.